This T cell receptor (beta chain) is drawn from a study of CD8 T cells in Susac syndrome. Random hexamers served to reverse transcribe roughly 0.45 to 1 ug RNA. MiXCR was run by TCRdb on the immunoSEQ multiplex PCR reads, yielding one entry per CDR3 protein. Here the sample spans approximately 280,000 distinct CDR3 sequences, about 85% being singletons. CDR3 length equals 16 residues. Germline V lookup: CDR1 SNHLY, CDR2 FYNNEI. After removal of 7 bases from V and 7 bases from J, the junction contained 7 bases not matched to a gene. Sample: CD8+ T cells from PBMCs. The TCR comes from a human donor with multiple sclerosis. The chain uses TRBV2 and TRBJ2-2; 15 bases are shared with TRBD2. The CDR3, as DNA: TGTGCCAGCATAGGGACTAGCGGGAGGTCCGGCGGGGAGCTGTTTTTT. It encodes CASIGTSGRSGGELFF.